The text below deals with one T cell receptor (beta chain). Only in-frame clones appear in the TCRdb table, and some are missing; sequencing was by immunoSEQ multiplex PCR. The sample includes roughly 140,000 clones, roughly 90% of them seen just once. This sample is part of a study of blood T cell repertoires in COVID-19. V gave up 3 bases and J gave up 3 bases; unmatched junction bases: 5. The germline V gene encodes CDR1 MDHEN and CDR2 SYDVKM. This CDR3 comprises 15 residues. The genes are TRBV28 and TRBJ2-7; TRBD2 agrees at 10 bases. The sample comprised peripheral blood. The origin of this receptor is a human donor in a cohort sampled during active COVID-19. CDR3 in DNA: TGTGCCAGCAGTTTCGCCGGGACTAGCGACTACGAGCAGTACTTC. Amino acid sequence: CASSFAGTSDYEQYF.